This record covers a single T cell receptor beta chain. This clonotype appeared many times. The target of this receptor is not known. No base quality values were provided; no much bigger clone lies one nucleotide off. Amplification of TCR beta CDR3 regions was carried out from RNA transcripts. The TCR CDR3 was subjected to a first round of RT-PCR using the HTBI primer set and the Qiagen OneStep RT-PCR kit. The libraries were constructed in a second round of multiplex PCR and then size-selected and purified. The libraries were sequenced on an Illumina HiSeq2000 using paired-end 100 bp reads. Concerning the study's data processing: SOAPnuke was used to process the raw data, removing reads that contained adapters or uncalled bases, had a mean Phred below 15, or lacked an exact match to the constant primer or identifier. COPE v1.2.5 was used to merge high-quality paired reads, and clonotypes were defined as unique nucleotide sequences. MiTCR v1.1 was used to align clonotypes to the IMGT TRBV, TRBD and TRBJ reference segments. The analysis was restricted to V-J combinations with a frequency above 0.0001, which together covered 99% to 99.2% of the repertoires. The TCS score was defined as F50 (clonal expansion) divided by E x V (chaos), with BLOSUM62-based TCRdist calculated between CDR3 peptides within each V-J. Welch's t-statistics and random forest reduced approximately 520 V-J features to 13, which were used in a naive Bayes classifier (R e1071). Clones were called with MiXCR by TCRdb after fastp trimmed the public reads at Q25, and only in-frame beta chains were retained. Entries that share a CDR3 protein sequence are merged under the most common genes and DNA. V and J calls and clone size were set by TCRdb, not the authors. Across this sample there are about 340,000 distinct CDR3 sequences, with over 15% seen only once. Around 54% of the sample belongs to the ten largest clones.

Germline trimming: 3 bases from V, 4 bases from J; junction bases outside gene matches: 3. CDR1 and CDR2 are drawn from the germline V gene: SGDLS, YYNGEE. From the cysteine up to the phenylalanine, the CDR3 has a length of 16 residues. The CDR3 DNA has 48 bases and is translated from base 1. This specimen comes from a study of T cells in Graves' hyperthyroidism and ophthalmopathy (dated by TCRdb to between 2017 and 2020). Some background on the complete study: Peripheral blood was collected at initial diagnosis, before any treatment. Whether ophthalmopathy could be predicted prospectively was tested in an independent validation cohort made up of fewer than 20 hyperthyroidism patients plus 17 patients who later progressed to ophthalmopathy. In addition, the study compared T-cell repertoires in thyroid tissue and in blood from roughly six Graves' hyperthyroidism patients. The 90 or so discovery patients were randomly split 7:3 into training and test sets. A discovery cohort of roughly 100 patients, about 43 with Graves' ophthalmopathy and about 58 with stable Graves' hyperthyroidism, was used to find distinguishing TCR V-J signatures. Once sampling was done, hyperthyroidism patients were given methimazole at a starting dose of 30 mg daily, whereas ophthalmopathy patients were given high-dose intravenous methylprednisolone. The paper describes TCR Vbeta CDR3 sequencing of about 140 peripheral blood samples, made up of under 50 ophthalmopathy patients, approximately 73 hyperthyroidism patients and 17 progressor patients.

Paper-wide results and their limitations: During validation, the model predicted progression to ophthalmopathy a median of about 6.3 months ahead of onset, with approximately 70% sensitivity and almost 75% specificity. A 13 V-J signature model separated ophthalmopathy from stable hyperthyroidism, with around 90% sensitivity and about 81% specificity in cross-validation and 80%/75% in testing. Blood samples also contained most of the expanded thyroid clonotypes (frequency above 0.001), which suggests that blood repertoires may reflect thyroid immune responses. No statistical method was used to set the sample size in advance, and investigators knew the group allocation.

Stable Graves' hyperthyroidism was defined as the absence of progression to ophthalmopathy over 18 months of follow-up. The hyperthyroidism patients were between 18 and 65 years old and newly diagnosed, with a disease duration of less than 2 months. Patients with uncontrolled infections, other autoimmune diseases, pregnancy or lactation were excluded. Diagnoses were established on the basis of clinical symptoms, serum thyroxine and TRAb, thyroid ultrasound, and orbital computed tomography. PBMCs were separated from about 10 ml of fresh peripheral blood using Ficoll-Paque density gradient centrifugation. Trizol reagent was used to extract total RNA, and RNA quality was then checked on an Agilent 2100 Bioanalyzer.

Sample: blood. The sequence came from a woman between 45 and 60 years old with Graves' hyperthyroidism. The chain links TRBV9 with TRBJ2-1, and TRBD2 matches 14 of the central bases. The CDR3 region: CASSGGLAGVYNEQFF. The nucleotides are TGTGCCAGCAGCGGGGGACTAGCGGGAGTTTACAATGAGCAGTTCTTC.